This T cell receptor (beta chain) originates from a study of blood T cells in healthy people across ages. Sample-barcoded 5' priming and a J-beta primer mix drove a second PCR of roughly 6 to 12 cycles. Each CDR3 protein is one row after TCRdb ran MiXCR on the 5' RACE reads. The sample has about 590,000 distinct CDR3 sequences, approximately 30% seen once. The CDR3 spans 14 residues. Germline CDR1 and CDR2: MNHEY and SVGEGT. Remarks on this clonotype: The junction departs from germline at one end; a sequencing error may be responsible.

This chain joins TRBV6-2 or TRBV6-3 and TRBJ2-4, with TRBD1 as a possible D gene (5 bases). Sample: blood. The clonotype originates from a woman of 80 years or more in good health. CDR3 sequence (DNA): TGTGCTAGCAGCGCAGGGATTTCTTACAATGAGCAGTACTTC. It translates to CASSAGISYNEQYF.